This TCR beta chain was captured by sequencing in a study of blood T cell repertoires in COVID-19. CDR1 is SGHRS and CDR2 is YFSETQ in the germline V gene. CDR3 length: 17 residues. J was trimmed by 5 bases and V by 3 bases; bases with no gene match: 13. Using immunoSEQ multiplex PCR, the repertoire was profiled, and TCRdb retains in-frame clones only, with some absent. The sample has about 210,000 clones; about 86% are singletons. This clone was seen a single time. Source material: PBMCs or T cells enriched from blood (not recorded which). The TCR sequence derives from a woman aged 40 to 50 with acute COVID-19. The chain joins TRBV5-1 to TRBJ2-7; 11 positions match TRBD1. The CDR3: CASSSTTPGQGGDEQYF. CDR3 in DNA: TGCGCCAGCAGCTCGACCACACCGGGACAGGGGGGGGACGAGCAGTACTTC. Combining the CDR3 with reference TRBV5-1 and TRBJ2-7 gives the whole variable domain KAGVTQTPRYLIKTRGQQVTLSCSPISGHRSVSWYQQTPGQGLQFLFEYFSETQRNKGNFPGRFSGRQFSNSRSEMNVSTLELGDSALYLCASSSTTPGQGGDEQYFGPGTRLTVT.